The 32 T cell receptor beta chains below were found in one sample sequenced in a study of T cell repertoires in cytomegalovirus infection. Their target antigens are unknown. TCRdb independently ran MiXCR on the reads; one entry per CDR3 protein. The repertoire holds roughly 500,000 distinct CDR3 sequences, with roughly a third as singletons. Here the sequenced sample was cultured PBMCs, taken from culture after CMV antigen stimulation. These receptors were collected from a human donor in good health (CMV status not recorded). Some clones in this sample may be carry-over from other donors' samples.

V usage is TRBV24-1 and J usage is TRBJ2-1, with 7 bases aligning to TRBD2. The CDR3 covers 15 residues. Germline assignment: CDR1 KGHDR and CDR2 SFDVKD. Trimming cost V 4 bases and J 8 bases; bases outside gene matches: 10. The CDR3: CATSDPGLAGDEQFF. The CDR3 DNA follows: TGTGCCACCAGTGACCCGGGACTTGCGGGAGATGAGCAGTTCTTC.

This clonotype was counted at least ten times. The chain has TRBV7-8 and TRBJ1-1; the match to TRBD1 covers 9 bases. The CDR3 totals 13 residues. Germline loops: CDR1 SGHVS, CDR2 FQNEAQ. With V trimmed by 5 bases and J by 10 bases, 8 bases remained unmatched. In DNA form, the CDR3 reads TGTGCCAGCAGCGCCGGACAGGGGCCGAGAGCTTTCTTT. Its protein is CASSAGQGPRAFF.

The chain links TRBV7-2 to TRBJ2-7, with a weak D call TRBD1 (6 bases). In germline, CDR1 is SGHTA, CDR2 FQGNSA. The length of the CDR3 is 15 residues. V shed 6 bases and J shed 3 bases, with 18 bases lying between them. CDR3 nucleotide sequence: TGTGCCAGCAGGAAAACAGGGAACCCCTACTACGAGCAGTACGTC. This encodes CASRKTGNPYYEQYV.

This clonotype was observed at least ten times. One end of the junction varies from germline; a read error may be responsible. The chain is built from TRBV20-1 and TRBJ2-7; D is unclear. The CDR3 is made up of 11 amino acids. Per germline, CDR1 DFQATT and CDR2 SNEGSKA (reference sequence). CDR3 in amino acids: CSAKSDVATSF. CDR3 DNA: TGCAGTGCGAAGAGCGACGTAGCAACGTCCTTC.

The J gene is TRBJ2-5, the V gene TRBV4-1, with D tentatively TRBD1 (5 bases). The V and J ends lost 0 bases and 5 bases respectively, with 13 bases between them. The CDR3 is made up of 15 amino acids. CDR1 is MGHRA and CDR2 is YSYEKL in the germline V gene. The CDR3 region is CASSQDRRDGETQYF. CDR3 nucleotide sequence: TGCGCCAGCAGCCAAGATCGCAGGGATGGGGAGACCCAGTACTTC.

CDR3: CASSSGGPSNQPQHF. Here the CDR3 DNA reads TGTGCCAGCAGCTCAGGGGGGCCAAGCAATCAGCCCCAGCATTTT. This sequence joins TRBV7-2 and TRBJ1-5; the match to TRBD1 covers 7 bases. CDR3 length equals 15 residues. The V gene's germline CDR1 is SGHTA and CDR2 FQGNSA. With V trimmed by 4 bases and J by 1 base, 4 bases remained unmatched.

This clonotype was seen only a few times. The chain links TRBV7-8 to TRBJ2-7; TRBD1 matches at 8 bases. In germline, CDR1 is SGHVS, CDR2 FQNEAQ. The V gene end was trimmed by 4 bases and the J gene end by 1 base; junction bases not matched to a gene: 12. The CDR3 is made up of 17 amino acids. The CDR3 DNA reads TGTGCCAGCAGCTCCCGCGGAGGAGGGACAGGTTCCTACGAGCAGTACGTC. Encoded protein: CASSSRGGGTGSYEQYV.

The chain has TRBV12-3 or TRBV12-4 and TRBJ2-1, with TRBD2 matching 10 bases. V was pared by 5 bases and J by 5 bases, with 6 bases of the junction left unmatched. The CDR3 runs 15 residues. The DNA of the CDR3 is TGTGCCAGCAGTGTTCTAGCGGGAGACAACAATGAGCAGTTCTTC. As protein: CASSVLAGDNNEQFF.

This chain connects TRBV7-2 to TRBJ1-3; D is possibly TRBD1 (5 bases). This CDR3 region has 18 residues. CDR1 is SGHTA and CDR2 is FQGNSA in the germline V gene. V was trimmed by 5 bases and J by 0 bases, leaving 20 bases between them. CDR3: CASSPLWGQGTSGNTIYF. Written as DNA, the CDR3 is TGTGCCAGCAGCCCCCTATGGGGTCAAGGGACCTCTGGAAACACCATATATTTT.

This CDR3 is CASSMMGRETQYF. Here the CDR3 DNA reads TGTGCCAGTAGTATGATGGGTCGGGAGACCCAGTACTTC. The chain recombines TRBV19 with TRBJ2-5; D ambiguous. The CDR3 loop spans 13 amino acids. V lost 3 bases to trimming and J lost 5 bases, with 10 bases between them. The V gene's germline CDR1 is LNHDA and CDR2 SQIVND (reference sequence).

This clonotype occurred a few times. The V and J genes are TRBV7-9 and TRBJ1-1, with 8 bases that match TRBD1. With V trimmed by 3 bases and J by 11 bases, 11 bases remained unmatched. The CDR3 contains 14 residues. The germline CDR1 and CDR2 sequences are SEHNR and FQNEAQ (reference sequence). Here the CDR3 DNA reads TGTGCCAGCAGCTTTCTTTCAGGGGGCCAGGAGGCTTTCTTT. Translating it yields CASSFLSGGQEAFF.

The genes are TRBV27 and TRBJ1-4; the match to TRBD1 covers 10 bases. The CDR3 extends over 14 amino acids. The V gene end was trimmed by 5 bases and the J gene end by 6 bases; junction bases not matched to a gene: 3. The germline V gene has CDR1 MNHEY and CDR2 SMNVEV (reference sequence). Here the CDR3 reads CASSRQGAYEKLFF. The CDR3, as DNA: TGTGCCAGCAGTCGACAGGGGGCGTATGAAAAACTGTTTTTT.

The chain couples TRBV5-1 to TRBJ2-7; possibly TRBD2 for D (6 bases). CDR1 is SGHRS, CDR2 YFSETQ, per germline. The CDR3 loop spans 14 amino acids. The V and J ends lost 0 bases and 6 bases respectively, with 13 bases between them. CDR3 sequence reads: CASSLAGLGGEQYV. The CDR3 DNA reads as TGCGCCAGCAGCTTGGCCGGCCTGGGGGGCGAGCAGTACGTC.

This clonotype came up a few times. This chain joins TRBV4-3 and TRBJ1-1, with D hard to call. CDR1 LGHNA and CDR2 YSLEER come from the germline V gene. CDR3 size: 16 residues. The V and J ends lost 1 base and 1 base respectively, with 13 bases between them. This CDR3 is CASSQGVRATNTEAFF. In DNA form, the CDR3 reads TGCGCCAGCAGCCAAGGTGTGAGGGCAACGAACACTGAAGCTTTCTTT.

This clonotype was observed many times. CDR3 DNA sequence: TGTGCCAGCAGCTTAGACCAGGGGACCGAGCAGTACTTC. Protein: CASSLDQGTEQYF. The chain recombines TRBV7-2 with TRBJ2-7; D is possibly TRBD1 (6 bases). V was cut by 1 base and J by 6 bases, with 10 bases left in between. Germline V gene sequence: CDR1 SGHTA, CDR2 FQGNSA. The CDR3 totals 13 residues.

As concerns this clonotype: This may be a read error, as it is one base from a much larger clone. This sequence joins TRBV7-2 and TRBJ1-6, with TRBD1 matching 9 bases. The CDR3 runs 19 residues. Germline V gene lookup returns CDR1 SGHTA and CDR2 FQGNSA. CDR3 in amino acids: CASSLALGQGSSYSSPLHF. The CDR3 DNA follows: TGTGCCAGCAGCTTAGCCCTGGGACAGGGAAGCTCCTATAGTTCACCCCTCCACTTT.

The gene calls are TRBV7-6 and TRBJ2-7; 8 bases are a match to TRBD1. Germline CDR1 and CDR2: SGHVS and FNYEAQ. V lost 3 bases, J lost 5 bases, and 6 bases stayed unmatched. This CDR3 region has 14 residues. The CDR3 here is CASSFRTGSDEQYF. The CDR3, as DNA: TGTGCCAGCAGCTTTAGGACAGGGTCGGACGAGCAGTACTTC.

This clonotype was counted only a few times. The chain recombines TRBV6-1 with TRBJ1-3; D possibly corresponds to TRBD1 (5 bases). This CDR3 contains 17 residues. Per the germline V gene, CDR1 is MNHNS and CDR2 is SASEGT. Trimming shortened V by 6 bases and J by 0 bases, and 18 bases separated the two germline ends. CDR3 coding DNA: TGTGCCAGCAGCGATTTTGTAAGGGGCCTCTCTGGAAACACCATATATTTT. Its translation: CASSDFVRGLSGNTIYF.

V gene TRBV20-1 combines with J gene TRBJ2-2, with 7 bases that match TRBD1. Germline assignment: CDR1 DFQATT and CDR2 SNEGSKA (reference sequence). Losses at the gene ends were 3 bases for V and 0 bases for J; bases not matched to a gene: 4. The CDR3 consists of 15 residues. The CDR3 nucleotides are TGCAGTGCTAGCAAGCAGGGGGCGAACACCGGGGAGCTGTTTTTT. As protein: CSASKQGANTGELFF.

The rearrangement uses TRBV12-3 or TRBV12-4 and TRBJ2-7, with D uncertain. This CDR3 comprises 13 residues. The ends were cut back, 3 bases at V and 1 base at J, with 7 bases in the middle. The CDR3 here is CASSFGFSYEQYV. The CDR3 DNA follows: TGTGCCAGCAGTTTTGGGTTTTCCTACGAGCAGTACGTC.

This clonotype was detected only a few times. CDR3 bases: TGTGCCAGCAGCTTGGCTGCTGAGCAGTTCTTC. This encodes CASSLAAEQFF. V gene TRBV5-6 combines with J gene TRBJ2-1; D remains unclear. The CDR3 totals 11 residues. Germline CDR1 SGHDT, CDR2 YYEEEE. V gave up 0 bases and J gave up 9 bases, with 4 bases separating them.

V and J are TRBV6-5 and TRBJ2-1; D possibly uses TRBD1 or TRBD2 (5 bases each). The CDR3 sequence is 16 residues long. Germline CDR1 is MNHEY and CDR2 is SVGAGI. The germline V and J ends were trimmed by 5 bases and 5 bases, with 19 bases remaining between them. For the CDR3, the DNA is TGTGCCAGCAGTCCGGGACGGGCGATGTGGAACAATGAGCAGTTCTTC. Residues: CASSPGRAMWNNEQFF.

In this sample, this clonotype turned up a few times. The J gene is TRBJ2-1, the V gene TRBV7-2, with 8 positions matching TRBD2. The CDR3 runs to 18 residues. Germline trimming cut 5 bases from V and 7 bases from J; bases unmatched to any gene: 19. The germline V gene has CDR1 SGHTA and CDR2 FQGNSA. CDR3 in DNA: TGTGCCAGCAGCGCTATAGGACTAGCCCAAAAAAAAGGGAATGAGCAGTTCTTC. Translating it yields CASSAIGLAQKKGNEQFF.

The CDR3 region is CASSPREQMNTEAFF. The CDR3 nucleotides read TGTGCCAGCTCACCACGGGAACAGATGAACACTGAAGCTTTCTTT. The chain links TRBV18 to TRBJ1-1, with unresolved D. From germline, CDR1 is KGHSH and CDR2 LQKENI. The CDR3 has 15 residues. Trimming removed 1 base at V and 0 bases at J, with 9 bases between.

This clonotype was observed a few times. The CDR3 protein is CASRGTANYGYTF. The CDR3 DNA is TGTGCCAGCAGAGGGACAGCAAACTATGGCTACACCTTC. The chain has TRBV6-2 or TRBV6-3 and TRBJ1-2; TRBD1 matches at 7 bases. Germline trimming cut 6 bases from V and 2 bases from J; bases unmatched to any gene: 3. There are 13 residues in the CDR3. Germline V gives CDR1 MNHEY, CDR2 SVGEGT.

This chain joins TRBV19 and TRBJ2-7, with 11 nucleotides matching TRBD1. This CDR3 spans 14 amino acids. Germline V gene sequence: CDR1 LNHDA, CDR2 SQIVND (reference sequence). The ends lost 5 bases at V and 6 bases at J; junction bases unmatched: 6. The DNA for the CDR3 is TGTGCCAGTAGTCCCGGACAGGGGGCGGGCGAGCAGTACGTC. Its translation is CASSPGQGAGEQYV.

V usage is TRBV20-1 and J usage is TRBJ2-5; D possibly corresponds to TRBD1 (6 bases). The CDR3 has 12 residues. Per germline, CDR1 DFQATT and CDR2 SNEGSKA (reference sequence). V shed 6 bases and J shed 5 bases, with 13 bases lying between them. The CDR3 DNA follows: TGCAGTGCGAACGAGAGGGGGGAGACCCAGTACTTC. Translation gives CSANERGETQYF.

In its sample, this clonotype was seen a few times. This chain joins TRBV28 and TRBJ2-3, with 9 bases matching TRBD2. CDR1 MDHEN and CDR2 SYDVKM come from the germline V gene. This CDR3 has 15 residues. J gave up 2 bases and V 7 bases, and 7 bases lay outside the gene matches. Here the CDR3 DNA reads TGTGCCAGCAACTCCGGGACTAGCTTCACAGATACGCAGTATTTT. Its translation is CASNSGTSFTDTQYF.

This chain connects TRBV6-2 or TRBV6-3 to TRBJ2-7; 9 nucleotides match TRBD2. Germline V gene data show CDR1 as MNHEY and CDR2 as SVGEGT. The CDR3 runs to 15 residues. The V and J ends lost 5 bases and 3 bases, in that order; junction bases with no gene match: 8. The CDR3 spells CASSRNPSGNYEQYV. The CDR3 DNA reads TGTGCCAGCAGTCGTAACCCTAGCGGGAACTACGAGCAGTACGTC.

The chain joins TRBV7-3 to TRBJ2-3; D is ambiguous. Germline CDR1 reads SGHTA; CDR2 reads FQGTGA. Deletions cut 2 bases from V and 4 bases from J, with 10 bases between. This CDR3 region has 14 residues. The CDR3 here is CASSLDPSSDTQYF. Here the CDR3 DNA reads TGTGCCAGCAGCTTAGACCCCTCATCAGATACGCAGTATTTT.

The chain links TRBV19 to TRBJ1-1; 8 bases align to TRBD1. The length of the CDR3 is 16 residues. Trimming at V came to 7 bases and at J to 4 bases, leaving 14 bases not matched to a gene. The V gene's germline CDR1 is LNHDA and CDR2 SQIVND (reference sequence). This chain's CDR3 is CASTPLTPGGLTEAFF. For the CDR3, the DNA is TGTGCCAGTACCCCGCTAACCCCAGGGGGCCTCACTGAAGCTTTCTTT.

V usage is TRBV6-5 and J usage is TRBJ1-6; possibly TRBD1 for D (6 bases). The CDR3 is made up of 17 amino acids. Germline lookup yields CDR1 MNHEY and CDR2 SVGAGI. Trimming shortened V by 10 bases and J by 0 bases, and 19 bases separated the two germline ends. The CDR3 sequence is CATYTGAKSSYNSPLHF. The DNA of the CDR3 is TGTGCCACCTACACGGGGGCCAAAAGCTCCTATAATTCACCCCTCCACTTT.